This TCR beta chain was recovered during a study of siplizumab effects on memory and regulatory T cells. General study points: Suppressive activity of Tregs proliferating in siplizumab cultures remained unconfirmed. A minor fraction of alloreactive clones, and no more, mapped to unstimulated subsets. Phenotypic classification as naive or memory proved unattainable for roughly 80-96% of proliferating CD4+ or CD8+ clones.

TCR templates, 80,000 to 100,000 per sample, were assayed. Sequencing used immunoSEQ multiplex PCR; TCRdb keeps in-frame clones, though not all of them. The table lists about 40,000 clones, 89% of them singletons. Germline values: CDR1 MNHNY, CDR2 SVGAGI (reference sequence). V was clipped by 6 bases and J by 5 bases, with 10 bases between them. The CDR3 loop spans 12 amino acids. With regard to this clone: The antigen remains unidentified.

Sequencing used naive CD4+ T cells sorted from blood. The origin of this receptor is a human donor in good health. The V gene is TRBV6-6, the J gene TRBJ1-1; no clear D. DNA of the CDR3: TGTGCCAGCAGGATCTTAGGGACTGAAGCTTTCTTT. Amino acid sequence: CASRILGTEAFF.